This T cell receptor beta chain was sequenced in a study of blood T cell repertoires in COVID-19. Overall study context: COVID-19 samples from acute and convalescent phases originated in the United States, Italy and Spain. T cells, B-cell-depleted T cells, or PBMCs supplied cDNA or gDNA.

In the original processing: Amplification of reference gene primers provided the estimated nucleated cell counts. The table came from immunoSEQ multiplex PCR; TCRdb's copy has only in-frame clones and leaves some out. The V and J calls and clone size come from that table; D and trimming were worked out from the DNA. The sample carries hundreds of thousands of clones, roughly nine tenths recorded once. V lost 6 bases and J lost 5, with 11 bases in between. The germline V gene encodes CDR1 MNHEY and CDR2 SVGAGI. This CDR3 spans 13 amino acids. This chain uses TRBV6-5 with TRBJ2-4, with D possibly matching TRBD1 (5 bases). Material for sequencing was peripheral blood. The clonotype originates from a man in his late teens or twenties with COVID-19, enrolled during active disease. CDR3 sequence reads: CASRRQSENIQYF. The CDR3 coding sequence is TGTGCCAGCAGGAGACAGAGCGAAAACATTCAGTACTTC.